Listed here are 8 T cell receptor beta chains from one sample, sequenced in a study of blood T cell repertoires in COVID-19. Sequencing used immunoSEQ multiplex PCR; TCRdb keeps in-frame clones, though not all of them. This sample has fewer than 350,000 clones, with about 92% found just once. Sequencing used peripheral blood. The receptors were gathered from a woman in her sixties or seventies with COVID-19, enrolled during active disease.

The V gene is TRBV19, the J gene TRBJ2-5; D may be TRBD2 (5 bases). Per the germline V gene, CDR1 is LNHDA and CDR2 is SQIVND (reference sequence). V shed 5 bases and J shed 4 bases, with 11 bases lying between them. The CDR3 has 13 residues. The CDR3 is CASSQDSGETQYF. CDR3 DNA: TGTGCCAGTAGTCAGGACTCGGGAGAGACCCAGTACTTC.

This chain connects TRBV9 to TRBJ1-2; weak D call: TRBD1 (5 bases). The V gene lost 4 bases and the J gene lost 3 bases, with 16 bases spanning the gap. Germline assignment: CDR1 SGDLS and CDR2 YYNGEE. The CDR3 runs 15 residues. The CDR3 protein is CASSSQRGGHYGYTF. DNA for the CDR3: TGTGCCAGCAGCAGCCAACGGGGGGGTCACTATGGCTACACCTTC.

In regard to this clone: The sample has other DNA sequences that encode this CDR3 too. The CDR3 loop is CASSLQGLSYEQYF. CDR3 nucleotide sequence: TGTGCCAGCAGCTTACAGGGGTTGTCCTACGAGCAGTACTTC. The chain employs TRBV5-5 and TRBJ2-7, with 7 bases aligning to TRBD1. Germline assignment: CDR1 SGHKS and CDR2 YYEKEE (reference sequence). This CDR3 region has 14 residues. V was clipped by 2 bases and J by 1 base; unmatched bases: 3.

J is TRBJ1-1 and V is TRBV6-5, with unresolved D. CDR1 and CDR2 from the germline V gene are MNHEY and SVGAGI. The CDR3 covers 13 residues. Trimming stripped 6 bases from V and 5 bases from J, with 13 bases between. CDR3 loop: CASRYRGRTEAFF. CDR3 sequence (DNA): TGTGCCAGCAGATATCGGGGTAGAACTGAAGCTTTCTTT.

CDR3 coding DNA: TGTGCCCTCCGGGGGGCCCGGAACACTGAAGCTTTCTTT. It codes for CALRGARNTEAFF. The chain links TRBV28 to TRBJ1-1, with D possibly being TRBD1 (6 bases). Germline V gene lookup returns CDR1 MDHEN and CDR2 SYDVKM. Trimming cost V 11 bases and J 1 base, with 14 bases left between them. This CDR3 has 13 amino acids.

The V and J genes are TRBV3-1 (or the pseudogene TRBV3-2) and TRBJ1-3; D gene ambiguous. The V gene's germline CDR1 is LGHDT and CDR2 YNNKEL (reference sequence). V lost 2 bases, J lost 0 bases, and 5 bases lay in between. The CDR3 extends over 14 amino acids. The CDR3 loop reads CASSQPLSGNTIYF. In DNA form, the CDR3 reads TGTGCCAGCAGCCAACCTCTCTCTGGAAACACCATATATTTT.

V usage is TRBV4-1 and J usage is TRBJ2-5; the match to TRBD1 covers 8 bases. Losses at the gene ends were 0 bases for V and 4 bases for J; bases not matched to a gene: 16. Germline-derived CDR1 and CDR2 are MGHRA and YSYEKL. The CDR3 is made up of 19 amino acids. The DNA for the CDR3 is TGCGCCAGCAGCCAAGAAAGCGGCAGGGGGCGAGGAGGGGCAGAGACCCAGTACTTC. Protein: CASSQESGRGRGGAETQYF.

The chain uses TRBV28 and TRBJ1-6; no firm D call. V gave up 6 bases and J gave up 9 bases, with 9 bases separating them. This CDR3 spans 12 amino acids. Germline CDR1 MDHEN, CDR2 SYDVKM. The CDR3 sequence is CASRRVGSPLHF. The CDR3 DNA is TGTGCCAGCAGGAGGGTTGGTTCACCCCTCCACTTT. Full variable domain (missing parts from reference TRBV28 and TRBJ1-6): DVKVTQSSRYLVKRTGEKVFLECVQDMDHENMFWYRQDPGLGLRLIYFSYDVKMKEKGDIPEGYSVSREKKERFSLILESASTNQTSMYLCASRRVGSPLHFGNGTRLTVT.